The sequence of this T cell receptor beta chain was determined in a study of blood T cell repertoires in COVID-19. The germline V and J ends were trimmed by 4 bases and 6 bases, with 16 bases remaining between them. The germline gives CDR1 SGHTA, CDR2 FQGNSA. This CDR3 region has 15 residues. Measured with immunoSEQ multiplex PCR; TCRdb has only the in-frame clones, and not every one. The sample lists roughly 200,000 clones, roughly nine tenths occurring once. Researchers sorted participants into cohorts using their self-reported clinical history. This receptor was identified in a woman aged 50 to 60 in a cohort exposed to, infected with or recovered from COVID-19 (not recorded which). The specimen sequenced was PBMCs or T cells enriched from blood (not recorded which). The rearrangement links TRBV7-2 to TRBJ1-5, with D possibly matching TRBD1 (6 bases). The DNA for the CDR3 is TGTGCCAGCAGCTCCACGGGGGGGGCCAGTCAGCCCCAGCATTTT. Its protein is CASSSTGGASQPQHF.